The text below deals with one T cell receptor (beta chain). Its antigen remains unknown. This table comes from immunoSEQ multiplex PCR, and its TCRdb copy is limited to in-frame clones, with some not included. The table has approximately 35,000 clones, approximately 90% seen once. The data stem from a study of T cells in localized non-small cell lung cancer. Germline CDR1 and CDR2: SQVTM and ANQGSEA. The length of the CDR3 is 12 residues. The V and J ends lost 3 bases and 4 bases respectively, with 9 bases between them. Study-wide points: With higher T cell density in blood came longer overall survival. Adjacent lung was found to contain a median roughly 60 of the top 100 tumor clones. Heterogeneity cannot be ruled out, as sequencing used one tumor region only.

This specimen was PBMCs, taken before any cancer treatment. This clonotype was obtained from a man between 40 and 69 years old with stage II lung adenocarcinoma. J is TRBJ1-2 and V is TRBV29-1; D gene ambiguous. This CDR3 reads CSVDEYAYGYTF. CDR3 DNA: TGCAGCGTTGATGAGTACGCCTATGGCTACACCTTC.